These T cell receptor beta chains were read from a single sample in a study of control samples from healthy donors and cancer patients. The method was immunoSEQ multiplex PCR; TCRdb's version includes in-frame clones alone and lacks a portion of them. The profile shows about 65,000 clones, 75% to 95% of them singletons. Sequenced input: PBMCs. All receptors come from a woman aged 50 to 60 with colorectal cancer. Both conserved end residues are part of each CDR3. A D gene is named only where the DNA matches it firmly. The size entry is marked missing in some rows and otherwise reads once, few, many or a size class.

J	D	V	size	CDR3	DNA
TRBJ2-1	-	TRBV2	-	CASSVYQGREFF	TGTGCCAGCAGTGTATATCAGGGGCGGGAGTTCTTC
TRBJ2-2	-	TRBV19	once	CASSTTGELFF	TGTGCCAGTAGTACCACCGGGGAGCTGTTTTTT
TRBJ2-3	TRBD2	TRBV10-3	-	CAISDRTGTSVTDTQYF	TGTGCCATCAGTGATCGAACCGGGACTAGCGTAACAGATACGCAGTATTTT
TRBJ2-5	-	TRBV18	-	CASSPDLQETQYF	TGTGCCAGCTCACCAGATCTCCAAGAGACCCAGTACTTC
TRBJ2-1	TRBD2	TRBV7-9	-	CASSPLAGASPNEQFF	TGTGCCAGCAGCCCTCTAGCGGGAGCTAGTCCCAATGAGCAGTTCTTC
TRBJ1-2	-	TRBV7-8	-	CASSLAPGSMTNYGYTF	TGTGCCAGCAGCTTAGCTCCAGGATCCATGACTAACTATGGCTACACCTTC
TRBJ1-5	-	TRBV6-5	-	CASSLSPLGQPQHF	TGTGCCAGCAGTCTAAGCCCCCTCGGACAGCCCCAGCATTTT
TRBJ1-5	-	TRBV6-6	-	CASSYGDTGLWPQHF	TGTGCCAGCAGTTACGGTGATACAGGGTTGTGGCCCCAGCATTTT
TRBJ1-5	-	TRBV9	-	CASSVAGGEGQPQHF	TGTGCCAGCAGCGTAGCAGGCGGAGAGGGTCAGCCCCAGCATTTT
TRBJ1-1	TRBD1	TRBV10-3	few	CAIRRQGDTEAFF	TGTGCCATCAGGCGACAGGGCGACACTGAAGCTTTCTTT
TRBJ1-6	-	TRBV5-1	once	CASSFWGANSPLHF	TGCGCCAGCAGCTTTTGGGGGGCTAATTCACCCCTCCACTTT
TRBJ2-7	-	TRBV28	-	CASSLAGPLSSEQYF	TGTGCCAGCAGTTTAGCAGGTCCCCTTTCCTCGGAGCAGTACTTC
TRBJ2-1	-	TRBV11-3	-	CASSPGQFTNEQFF	TGTGCCAGCAGCCCAGGACAGTTCACCAATGAGCAGTTCTTC
TRBJ1-6	-	TRBV11-2	-	CASSLGVFNSPLHF	TGTGCCAGCAGCTTAGGGGTCTTCAATTCACCCCTCCACTTT
TRBJ2-2	TRBD2	TRBV3-1/TRBV3-2	-	CASSSGTNIVSAGELFF	TGTGCCAGCAGTTCCGGGACTAACATAGTGTCGGCCGGGGAGCTGTTTTTT
TRBJ2-1	TRBD1	TRBV7-6	-	CASKLRPGQGISYNEQFF	TGTGCCAGCAAACTGCGGCCGGGACAGGGAATCTCGTACAATGAGCAGTTCTTC
TRBJ2-4	-	TRBV2	-	CASSGMVQSVAKNIQYF	TGTGCCAGCAGTGGAATGGTACAGTCCGTAGCCAAAAACATTCAGTACTTC
TRBJ2-7	-	TRBV7-6	-	CASSLVSGEQYF	TGTGCCAGCAGCTTAGTTTCTGGGGAGCAGTACTTC
TRBJ1-4	-	TRBV2	-	CASSPPRSSGDEKLFF	TGTGCCAGCAGCCCACCCCGAAGTTCGGGCGATGAAAAACTGTTTTTT
TRBJ2-7	TRBD2	TRBV7-2	once	CASGAGTSGRTVSYEQYF	TGTGCCAGCGGCGCCGGGACTAGCGGGAGGACCGTCTCTTACGAGCAGTACTTC
TRBJ2-2	-	TRBV3-1/TRBV3-2	-	CAIGDRTPGELFF	TGTGCCATAGGGGACCGCACGCCCGGGGAGCTGTTTTTT
TRBJ1-4	-	TRBV11-2	-	CASSLDLWQVNEKLFF	TGTGCCAGCAGCTTAGATCTTTGGCAGGTGAATGAAAAACTGTTTTTT